Listed below are T cell receptor beta chains from one sample, sequenced in a study of identical twins. TCRdb recomputed calls from the 5' RACE reads with MiXCR, one row per CDR3 protein. The sample includes 270,000 or so distinct CDR3 sequences, about 8% of them seen just once. The same sample was also used in a study of yellow fever vaccine responses in identical twins.

Sequencing input: CD8+ T cells sorted from blood. These receptor sequences come from a woman aged 18 to 35 in good health. Both conserved end residues are part of each CDR3. Each record gives: clone size, V gene, D gene, J gene, CDR3 protein, CDR3 DNA. D genes are given only for firm matches. Not every row has a clone size; where given, it reads once, few, many or a size class.

>many|TRBV9|TRBD1|TRBJ2-1
CASSPQGTGTYNEQFF
TGTGCCAGCAGCCCACAAGGGACAGGGACCTACAATGAGCAGTTCTTC
>NA|TRBV5-1|TRBD1|TRBJ1-4
CASSFPGGAKTGRNEKLFF
TGCGCCAGCAGCTTCCCCGGAGGGGCGAAGACAGGGAGGAATGAAAAACTGTTTTTT
>NA|TRBV11-2|TRBD2|TRBJ2-7
CASSVLMTSPYEQYF
TGTGCCAGCAGCGTTCTTATGACTAGCCCCTACGAGCAGTACTTC
>NA|TRBV5-1|NA|TRBJ1-1
CASSIGNGAFF
TGCGCCAGCAGTATTGGGAATGGAGCTTTCTTT
>few|TRBV20-1|NA|TRBJ2-7
CSARRVLSYEQYF
TGCAGTGCTAGGCGGGTTCTTTCCTACGAGCAGTACTTC
>few|TRBV7-8|NA|TRBJ2-7
CASSPTPLSYEQYF
TGTGCCAGCAGCCCCACACCCCTCTCCTACGAGCAGTACTTC
>few|TRBV15|NA|TRBJ2-7
CATSDSVGSSYEQYF
TGTGCCACCAGCGACTCGGTGGGGTCCTCCTACGAGCAGTACTTC
>few|TRBV27|TRBD1|TRBJ1-1
CASSLLRGYTEAFF
TGTGCCAGCAGTTTACTCAGGGGGTACACTGAAGCTTTCTTT
>few|TRBV7-8|TRBD2|TRBJ2-4
CASSGLAGVNIQYF
TGTGCCAGCAGCGGACTAGCGGGGGTTAACATTCAGTACTTC
>few|TRBV4-3|TRBD2|TRBJ2-1
CASSLDAGGGFNEQFF
TGCGCCAGCAGCCTGGATGCGGGGGGCGGGTTCAATGAGCAGTTCTTC
>few|TRBV28|NA|TRBJ1-1
CASSFMIPGRLEAFF
TGTGCCAGCAGTTTTATGATTCCCGGCCGTCTTGAAGCTTTCTTT
>many|TRBV11-2|TRBD2|TRBJ2-5
CASSSWGGQETQYF
TGTGCCAGCAGCTCCTGGGGGGGTCAAGAGACCCAGTACTTC
>many|TRBV4-2|TRBD1|TRBJ2-1
CASSQGGTAQFF
TGTGCCAGCAGCCAAGGAGGGACAGCGCAGTTCTTC
>NA|TRBV6-1|TRBD2|TRBJ2-3
CASTSSGLAGAVGTDTQYF
TGTGCCAGCACCTCCTCAGGACTAGCGGGGGCGGTCGGCACAGATACGCAGTATTTT
>few|TRBV14|TRBD1|TRBJ2-1
CASSTGTGVADEQFF
TGTGCCAGCAGCACCGGGACAGGGGTTGCAGATGAGCAGTTCTTC
>few|TRBV11-2|NA|TRBJ2-7
CASSLVPRGANQPPDRYEQYF
TGTGCCAGCAGCTTAGTTCCCAGGGGGGCGAACCAACCTCCTGATCGATACGAGCAGTACTTC
>NA|TRBV28|NA|TRBJ2-3
CASSPHGAGATDTQYF
TGTGCCAGCAGCCCCCATGGGGCGGGGGCCACAGATACGCAGTATTTT
>NA|TRBV28|NA|TRBJ2-2
CASSPRAPTNTGELFF
TGTGCCAGCAGCCCTAGGGCCCCTACGAACACCGGGGAGCTGTTTTTT
>NA|TRBV7-9|TRBD2|TRBJ2-7
CASSLGLAGAPSYEQYF
TGTGCCAGCAGCCTCGGACTAGCGGGGGCCCCCTCCTACGAGCAGTACTTC
>many|TRBV7-6|NA|TRBJ2-1
CASSLRGLYNEQFF
TGTGCCAGCAGCTTAAGAGGACTATACAATGAGCAGTTCTTC
>NA|TRBV27|NA|TRBJ1-1
CASSGGGPNTEAFF
TGTGCCAGCAGTGGGGGGGGCCCTAACACTGAAGCTTTCTTT
>few|TRBV28|NA|TRBJ2-1
CASSFRALGRGNEQFF
TGTGCCAGCAGTTTTAGGGCCCTCGGCAGGGGCAATGAGCAGTTCTTC
>NA|TRBV28|NA|TRBJ2-7
CASSFGDLGYEQYF
TGTGCCAGCAGTTTCGGTGATTTGGGGTACGAGCAGTACTTC